The 17 T cell receptor beta chains listed next were all sequenced from one sample in a study of T cells in Graves' hyperthyroidism and ophthalmopathy (dated by TCRdb to about 2019). Library generation was performed with multiplex PCR. The run used an Illumina HiSeq 2000. Amplification of TCR beta CDR3 regions was carried out from RNA transcripts. For the first round of RT-PCR on the TCR CDR3, the HTBI primer set was used together with the Qiagen OneStep RT-PCR kit. The public reads were run again by TCRdb, first through fastp at Q25 and then through MiXCR, and only productive beta chains were kept. Identical CDR3 proteins give one entry, which carries the most common genes and DNA. This sample has about 600,000 distinct CDR3 sequences in its table, and 16% of those were observed once. The ten largest clones add up to under 3.5% of the sample. The sample consisted of blood. These receptors were taken from a woman between 40 and 55 years old with Graves' ophthalmopathy.

This clonotype was seen many times. The chain uses TRBV28 and TRBJ2-7, with 9 bases identical to TRBD1. The CDR3 is made up of 21 amino acids. Germline CDR1 is MDHEN and CDR2 is SYDVKM. V shed 5 bases and J 4 bases; nucleotides not matched to a gene: 27. Written as DNA, the CDR3 is TGTGCCAGCAGTGAAGGATCCGGGACAGGGATCTCTATACAACCGAAATACGAGCAGTACTTC. Its translation: CASSEGSGTGISIQPKYEQYF.

In this sample, this clonotype turned up many times. This sequence joins TRBV7-9 and TRBJ1-2; D remains unclear. V was cut by 5 bases and J by 7 bases, with 17 bases left in between. CDR3 length equals 14 residues. Germline V CDR1 and CDR2: SEHNR, FQNEAQ (reference sequence). The CDR3, as DNA: TGTGCCAGCAGCCCGCCTATGGTATACGGTGGCTACACCTTC. It is translated as CASSPPMVYGGYTF.

This clonotype showed up many times. V gene TRBV27 combines with J gene TRBJ2-7, with D tentatively TRBD2 (6 bases). The CDR3 covers 14 residues. Looked up from germline, CDR1 is MNHEY and CDR2 is SMNVEV (reference sequence). Trimming shortened V by 5 bases and J by 3 bases, and 14 bases separated the two germline ends. The CDR3 bases are TGTGCCAGCAGTGCCAGGGTGGGAGGCTACGAGCAGTACTTC. Translated, it gives CASSARVGGYEQYF.

This clonotype came up many times. The genes are TRBV2 and TRBJ2-3; 8 bases are a match to TRBD1. The CDR3 spans 13 residues. Germline CDR1 reads SNHLY; CDR2 reads FYNNEI. DNA for the CDR3: TGTGTCTCCAGTCGGGACAGGTTAGATACGCAGTATTTT. This encodes CVSSRDRLDTQYF.

The sample holds many counts of this clonotype. The J gene is TRBJ1-2, the V gene TRBV12-3 or TRBV12-4; no clear D. The CDR3 spans 14 residues. V lost 6 bases, J lost 9 bases, and 20 bases lay in between. The CDR3 here is CASSPVSLGVSYTF. The CDR3 DNA is TGTGCCAGCAGCCCAGTATCGCTGGGCGTTAGCTACACCTTC.

This clonotype was picked up many times. The V gene is TRBV19, the J gene TRBJ1-1; D perhaps matches TRBD1 (6 bases). With 10 bases removed from V and 5 bases from J, the gap between germline ends came to 17 bases. CDR1 LNHDA and CDR2 SQIVND come from the germline V gene (reference sequence). The CDR3 totals 13 residues. The CDR3 loop is CAIRNPGTTEAFF. DNA of the CDR3: TGTGCCATTAGAAACCCGGGGACAACTGAAGCTTTCTTT.

This clonotype was counted between two and nine times. This chain uses TRBV28 with TRBJ2-7; D might be TRBD2 (5 bases). Germline CDR1 reads MDHEN; CDR2 reads SYDVKM. V dropped 7 bases and J dropped 6 bases, with 16 bases sitting between them. The CDR3 is 13 amino acids. DNA for the CDR3: TGTGCCAGCAACAGACTATCCCTTGGCGAGCAGTACTTC. This translates into CASNRLSLGEQYF.

This clonotype was counted many times. The chain links TRBV30 to TRBJ1-6; tentative D call: TRBD1 (6 bases). The germline gives CDR1 GTSNPN, CDR2 SVGIG (reference sequence). The CDR3 is 14 residues long. Trimming removed 3 bases from V and 8 bases from J, with 14 bases in between. CDR3 nucleotides: TGTGCCTGGAGGCCCGGGACAAGGTATTCACCCCTCCACTTT. Residues: CAWRPGTRYSPLHF.

This clonotype was picked up many times. This rearrangement joins TRBV7-2 to TRBJ2-1; D may be TRBD1 or TRBD2 (5 bases each). The ends were cut back, 6 bases at V and 4 bases at J, with 16 bases in the middle. Per the germline V gene, CDR1 is SGHTA and CDR2 is FQGNSA. The CDR3 runs 15 residues. This CDR3 reads CASRVRENSYNEQFF. Written as DNA, the CDR3 is TGTGCCAGCAGAGTCAGGGAGAATTCATACAATGAGCAGTTCTTC.

The J gene is TRBJ2-2, the V gene TRBV19; D may be TRBD1 (6 bases). This CDR3 has 16 amino acids. CDR1 LNHDA and CDR2 SQIVND come from the germline V gene (reference sequence). V lost 6 bases to trimming and J lost 4 bases, with 18 bases between them. The CDR3 DNA is TGTGCCAGTAGGGGAAAACAGGGTCTGAGCACCGGGGAGCTGTTTTTT. Its translation is CASRGKQGLSTGELFF.

This clonotype was picked up many times. The chain recombines TRBV20-1 with TRBJ2-7; possible D gene TRBD1, 6 bases. This CDR3 is 12 amino acids long. Per germline, CDR1 DFQATT and CDR2 SNEGSKA (reference sequence). Between the trimmed V and J ends, which lost 7 bases and 6 bases, there was a span of 16 bases. This chain's CDR3 is CSVQPARGEQYF. The DNA of the CDR3 is TGCAGTGTACAACCGGCCAGGGGCGAGCAGTACTTC.

This clonotype was detected only once. This rearrangement joins TRBV20-1 to TRBJ2-5; D gene unclear. The V and J ends lost 4 bases and 1 base respectively, with 13 bases between them. The CDR3 loop spans 14 amino acids. Germline CDR1 DFQATT, CDR2 SNEGSKA (reference sequence). The CDR3 protein is CSAISLILQETQYF. DNA of the CDR3: TGCAGTGCTATTTCGCTAATACTCCAAGAGACCCAGTACTTC.

In this sample, this clonotype turned up many times. The gene calls are TRBV2 and TRBJ2-5; D gene ambiguous. The V and J ends lost 5 bases and 4 bases respectively, with 14 bases between them. The CDR3 length is 14 residues. Germline CDR1 is SNHLY and CDR2 is FYNNEI. This chain's CDR3 is CASSYSEVGETQYF. DNA for the CDR3: TGTGCCAGCAGTTATTCCGAAGTTGGAGAGACCCAGTACTTC.

This clonotype was seen a few times. V is TRBV3-1 and J is TRBJ1-6; perhaps TRBD1 as D (5 bases). The CDR3 has 13 residues. Trimming took 1 base from V and 9 from J, leaving 7 bases between them. CDR1 and CDR2 (germline): LGHDT, YNNKEL (reference sequence). In DNA form, the CDR3 reads TGTGCCAGCAGCCAAGCTGGGGCTTCACCCCTCCACTTT. It yields the protein CASSQAGASPLHF. Full variable domain (remainder filled in from reference TRBV3-1 and TRBJ1-6): DTAVSQTPKYLVTQMGNDKSIKCEQNLGHDTMYWYKQDSKKFLKIMFSYNNKELIINETVPNRFSPKSPDKAHLNLHINSLELGDSAVYFCASSQAGASPLHFGNGTRLTVT.

A remark on this clonotype: A much larger clone differs by one base, so this may be a read error. The chain uses TRBV7-2 and TRBJ2-1; maybe TRBD2 (6 bases). The CDR3 covers 16 residues. Per the germline V gene, CDR1 is SGHTA and CDR2 is FQGNSA. CDR3 sequence (DNA): TGTGCCAGCAGCTTAGACATCAGCGGGTCCTACGATGAGCAGTTCTTC. This gives the protein CASSLDISGSYDEQFF.

A few counts support this clonotype. The rearrangement uses TRBV4-1 and TRBJ1-5; 9 nucleotides agree with TRBD1. The CDR3 totals 15 residues. Looked up from germline, CDR1 is MGHRA and CDR2 is YSYEKL. Trimming removed 4 bases from V and 6 bases from J; junction bases left unmatched: 7. CDR3 sequence reads: CASSPLQGAAQPQHF. The CDR3 coding sequence is TGCGCCAGCAGCCCGTTACAGGGGGCGGCTCAGCCCCAGCATTTT.

This clonotype was found many times. Written as DNA, the CDR3 is TGTGCCAGCAGCTACGGACTAGCCAACAATGAGCAGTTCTTC. Its protein is CASSYGLANNEQFF. The V gene is TRBV11-2, the J gene TRBJ2-1; TRBD2 matches 8 bases. The CDR3 has 14 residues. Germline CDR1 reads SGHAT; CDR2 reads FQNNGV. V shed 4 bases and J 5 bases; nucleotides not matched to a gene: 4.